This T cell receptor beta chain appears in the sequencing data of a study of blood T cell repertoires in COVID-19. Study overall: The United States, Italy and Spain were the sources of the acute and convalescent COVID-19 samples. Nucleic acid was either cDNA or gDNA, and it came from T cells, B-cell-depleted T cells, or PBMCs.

Profiled with immunoSEQ multiplex PCR; TCRdb holds only in-frame clones, not every one. The table has 450,000 or so clones, roughly nine tenths seen once. Trimming stripped 7 bases from V and 3 bases from J, with 10 bases between. The CDR3 covers 12 residues. Germline-derived CDR1 and CDR2 are SQVTM and ANQGSEA. The Seattle site enrolled patients during active infection and followed them longitudinally. This receptor was obtained from a man aged 18 to 30 with COVID-19, enrolled during active disease. V gene TRBV29-1 combines with J gene TRBJ2-1; no clear D. Sequencing input: peripheral blood. The chain's CDR3 is CSAPVNYNEQFF. The DNA for the CDR3 is TGCAGCGCCCCAGTAAACTACAATGAGCAGTTCTTC.